Below, 31 T cell receptor beta chains from the same sample are listed, as sequenced in a study of blood T cells in healthy people across ages (dated by TCRdb to 2013 to 2016). Library construction relied on 5' RACE. Sequencing took place on an Illumina HiSeq 2500. The second PCR ran for roughly 7 to 11 cycles and used a J-beta primer mix along with a sample-barcoded 5' primer. TCRdb trimmed public reads at Q25 via fastp, called clones via MiXCR and kept in-frame beta chains. Each record represents a unique CDR3 protein, reported with the most common genes and DNA among its rows. The sample data list about 1.8 million distinct CDR3 sequences, and 49% of these were observed just once. Of the sample, approximately 2.1% is held by the ten largest clones. The sequenced material came from blood. These receptor sequences come from a woman between 40 and 55 years old in good health.

The chain recombines TRBV6-1 with TRBJ2-1; 9 positions agree with TRBD1. V trimming: 6 bases; J trimming: 4 bases; junction bases outside the gene matches: 10. The CDR3 is made up of 16 amino acids. CDR1 and CDR2 (germline): MNHNS, SASEGT. CDR3 loop: CASSQATGTGYNEQFF. The DNA of the CDR3 is TGTGCCAGCAGCCAAGCGACCGGGACAGGGTACAATGAGCAGTTCTTC.

This clonotype was seen only a few times. This chain uses TRBV12-3 or TRBV12-4 with TRBJ2-7; no firm D call. V shed 5 bases and J shed 2 bases, with 19 bases lying between them. CDR3 size: 16 residues. The CDR3 here is CASSGSRGAGPYEQYF. DNA for the CDR3: TGTGCCAGCAGTGGCTCACGAGGAGCCGGCCCCTACGAGCAGTACTTC.

This clonotype was found a few times. The genes are TRBV6-2 or TRBV6-3 and TRBJ2-4; a weak D match, TRBD2 (5 bases). The J call is in doubt because the DNA end fits TRBJ2-7 better. This CDR3 comprises 13 residues. CDR1 MNHEY and CDR2 SVGEGT come from the germline V gene. CDR3 coding DNA: TGTGCCAGCAACCTCGGACTTCTCTACGAGCAGTACTTC. Translation: CASNLGLLYEQYF.

Details on this clonotype: A junction boundary mismatches the germline segment, possibly from a read error. The rearrangement joins TRBV6-2 or TRBV6-3 to TRBJ2-6, with 8 bases aligning to TRBD1. The CDR3 extends over 15 amino acids. From germline, CDR1 is MNHEY and CDR2 SVGEGT. The CDR3 bases are TGTGCCCGCAGACAGGACAGGGCTGGCGCCAACGTCCTGACTTTC. Protein product: CARRQDRAGANVLTF.

The rearrangement uses TRBV29-1 and TRBJ2-2, with TRBD2 identical over 11 bases. Germline V gene data show CDR1 as SQVTM and CDR2 as ANQGSEA. J lost 4 bases, V lost 8 bases, and 9 bases had no gene match. The length of the CDR3 is 15 residues. Written as DNA, the CDR3 is TGCAGCTGTGGAGGGACTAGCGGACCCACCGGGGAGCTGTTTTTT. The encoded protein is CSCGGTSGPTGELFF.

The genes are TRBV20-1 and TRBJ2-7, with a weak D call TRBD1 (6 bases). The CDR3 has 14 amino acids. The V end lost 7 bases, the J end lost 1 base, and 17 bases lay between the germline ends. The germline V gene has CDR1 DFQATT and CDR2 SNEGSKA (reference sequence). The CDR3 reads CSGNRDTRSYEQYF. The CDR3 DNA reads TGCAGTGGCAACCGGGACACCCGATCCTACGAGCAGTACTTC.

The chain links TRBV6-5 to TRBJ2-1, with TRBD2 matching 10 bases. J lost 5 bases, V lost 6 bases, and 10 bases had no gene match. Germline V lookup: CDR1 MNHEY, CDR2 SVGAGI. This CDR3 contains 16 residues. The DNA for the CDR3 is TGTGCCAGCAGCCGTGGACTAGCGGAGGGAGACAATGAGCAGTTCTTC. Protein: CASSRGLAEGDNEQFF.

This clonotype was seen a few times. The genes are TRBV5-1 and TRBJ2-1; D uncertain. V was cut by 0 bases and J by 5 bases, with 9 bases left in between. This CDR3 is built from 14 residues. Germline CDR1 is SGHRS and CDR2 is YFSETQ. CDR3 sequence reads: CASSLGRSNNEQFF. The CDR3 nucleotides read TGCGCCAGCAGCTTGGGACGAAGCAACAATGAGCAGTTCTTC.

A few counts support this clonotype. The J gene is TRBJ2-6, the V gene TRBV12-3 or TRBV12-4, with 11 bases fitting TRBD2. V lost 5 bases to trimming and J lost 2 bases; unmatched junction nucleotides: 5. The CDR3 covers 17 residues. The CDR3 region is CASSPIAGGTGANVLTF. The CDR3 bases are TGTGCCAGCAGTCCCATAGCGGGGGGGACTGGGGCCAACGTCCTGACTTTC.

This chain links TRBV20-1 with TRBJ2-1; D possibly corresponds to TRBD2 (6 bases). The DNA end is more similar to TRBJ2-7, so the J call may be wrong. Looked up from germline, CDR1 is DFQATT and CDR2 is SNEGSKA (reference sequence). This CDR3 comprises 15 residues. The CDR3 DNA is TGCAGTGCTACCTCTCCGGGAGAGGCCCACAATGAGCAGTACTTC. It yields the protein CSATSPGEAHNEQYF.

This clonotype has just a few counts. V and J are TRBV27 and TRBJ1-2; no reliable D call. Germline V gives CDR1 MNHEY, CDR2 SMNVEV (reference sequence). The CDR3 covers 14 residues. The V end was cut by 4 bases, the J end by 7 bases, with 16 bases between. CDR3 residues: CASSSGTIGLGYTF. The CDR3 DNA follows: TGTGCCAGCAGTTCCGGAACAATAGGGCTTGGCTACACCTTC.

In its sample, this clonotype was seen once. The chain has TRBV5-1 and TRBJ2-4, with D hard to call. TRBJ2-7 matches the DNA end more closely, so the J call is doubtful. Per the germline V gene, CDR1 is SGHRS and CDR2 is YFSETQ. The CDR3 sequence is 11 residues long. CDR3 bases: TGCGCCAGCCAGACCACCTACGAGCAGTACTTC. Its protein is CASQTTYEQYF.

The table lists this clonotype with a few counts. The chain joins TRBV3-1 to TRBJ2-5; perhaps TRBD1 as D (6 bases). Germline CDR1 and CDR2: LGHDT and YNNKEL (reference sequence). V was trimmed by 0 bases and J by 1 base, leaving 9 bases between them. The CDR3 spans 15 residues. The CDR3 region is CASSQDTGSQETQYF. CDR3 in DNA: TGTGCCAGCAGCCAAGATACAGGGAGCCAAGAGACCCAGTACTTC.

In this sample, this clonotype turned up many times. This chain uses TRBV5-1 with TRBJ1-2, with 7 bases fitting TRBD1. This CDR3 region has 12 residues. The trim removed 4 bases at V and 9 bases at J, leaving 6 bases unmatched. Germline V gene sequence: CDR1 SGHRS, CDR2 YFSETQ. The CDR3 region is CASSRDSASYTF. The CDR3 coding sequence is TGCGCCAGCAGCCGGGACAGCGCAAGCTACACCTTC.

The V and J genes are TRBV2 and TRBJ2-7, with TRBD1 as a possible D gene (5 bases). The end of the DNA is better explained by TRBJ2-5, so the J call may be wrong. In germline, CDR1 is SNHLY, CDR2 FYNNEI. The CDR3 extends over 14 amino acids. CDR3 in amino acids: CASSDKQDYETQYF. The CDR3 nucleotides are TGTGCCAGCAGTGATAAACAGGATTACGAGACCCAGTACTTC.

The chain links TRBV19 to TRBJ2-7, with D perhaps TRBD1 (6 bases). Germline CDR1 reads LNHDA; CDR2 reads SQIVND (reference sequence). The CDR3 runs 14 residues. The V gene lost 3 bases and the J gene lost 0 bases, with 9 bases spanning the gap. The CDR3 nucleotides read TGTGCCAGTAGTATCGCACAGGGCTCCTACGAGCAGTACTTC. Its translation is CASSIAQGSYEQYF.

This chain links TRBV28 with TRBJ1-2, with D possibly being TRBD1 (6 bases). The CDR3 is 13 residues long. Looked up from germline, CDR1 is MDHEN and CDR2 is SYDVKM. The V end was cut by 5 bases, the J end by 8 bases, with 15 bases between. The CDR3 loop is CASSHMDSKGYTF. In nucleotides, the CDR3 is TGTGCCAGCAGTCACATGGACAGTAAAGGCTACACCTTC.

This rearrangement joins TRBV10-3 to TRBJ2-1; 9 bases are a match to TRBD1. CDR1 ENHRY and CDR2 SYGVKD come from the germline V gene. The V segment lost 4 bases and the J segment 7 bases; nucleotides outside the gene matches: 5. The CDR3 is 14 residues long. The CDR3 protein is CAISGRTGENEQFF. CDR3 in DNA: TGTGCCATCAGTGGGCGGACAGGGGAGAATGAGCAGTTCTTC.

The CDR3 here is CASSETRGGLHEQFF. CDR3 in DNA: TGTGCCAGCAGTGAAACGCGGGGGGGCCTCCATGAGCAGTTCTTC. The V and J genes are TRBV2 and TRBJ2-1, with 9 bases fitting TRBD2. Germline trimming cut 2 bases from V and 8 bases from J; bases unmatched to any gene: 7. Per the germline V gene, CDR1 is SNHLY and CDR2 is FYNNEI. The CDR3 has 15 residues.

This clonotype was observed a few times. The J gene is TRBJ2-3, the V gene TRBV28; D might be TRBD2 (5 bases). The CDR3 loop spans 13 amino acids. The V end lost 6 bases, the J end lost 10 bases, and 17 bases lay between the germline ends. The V gene's germline CDR1 is MDHEN and CDR2 SYDVKM. CDR3 protein: CASSSGLFYAQYF. The CDR3 coding sequence is TGTGCCAGCAGCTCCGGACTCTTCTACGCGCAGTATTTT.

The V and J genes are TRBV4-3 and TRBJ2-6, with D perhaps matching TRBD2 (5 bases). Germline V CDR1 and CDR2: LGHNA, YSLEER. Trimming cost V 0 bases and J 0 bases, with 9 bases left between them. CDR3 size: 17 residues. This chain's CDR3 is CASSQDGGGSGANVLTF. DNA for the CDR3: TGCGCCAGCAGCCAAGATGGCGGAGGCTCTGGGGCCAACGTCCTGACTTTC.

This chain joins TRBV6-2 or TRBV6-3 and TRBJ2-3; the D gene is possibly TRBD1 (6 bases). V shed 8 bases and J shed 6 bases, with 9 bases lying between them. This CDR3 has 11 residues. Germline V gene sequence: CDR1 MNHEY, CDR2 SVGEGT. CDR3 bases: TGTGCCAGCGGACAGAAGGATACGCAGTATTTT. This translates into CASGQKDTQYF.

The chain links TRBV20-1 to TRBJ2-7, with TRBD2 matching over 7 bases. Judging by the DNA end, TRBJ2-5 fits better; the J call may be wrong. Germline V gene lookup returns CDR1 DFQATT and CDR2 SNEGSKA (reference sequence). The CDR3 sequence is 14 residues long. The CDR3 sequence: CSARDLGEGETQYF. CDR3 DNA sequence: TGCAGTGCTAGAGATCTGGGGGAGGGAGAGACCCAGTACTTC.

The genes are TRBV4-2 and TRBJ1-6, with D possibly being TRBD1 (6 bases). The V and J ends lost 8 bases and 4 bases respectively, with 12 bases between them. This CDR3 contains 14 residues. Germline CDR1 reads LGHNA; CDR2 reads YNFKEQ. The CDR3 region is CASSGGIYNSPLHF. In nucleotides, the CDR3 is TGTGCCAGCTCGGGGGGCATATATAATTCACCCCTCCACTTT.

The chain joins TRBV28 to TRBJ2-7, with D possibly being TRBD1 (5 bases). This CDR3 is built from 15 residues. Trimming removed 6 bases at V and 1 base at J, with 16 bases between. From germline, CDR1 is MDHEN and CDR2 SYDVKM. The CDR3 DNA is TGTGCCAGCAGCGGTCGACAGTTCCGATCCTACGAGCAGTACTTC. Its protein is CASSGRQFRSYEQYF.

The V call is TRBV7-2, the J call TRBJ2-5; TRBD2 matches 8 bases. The CDR3 contains 16 residues. Germline V CDR1 and CDR2: SGHTA, FQGNSA. Trimming removed 5 bases from V and 3 bases from J; junction bases left unmatched: 11. The CDR3 sequence: CASSPQAGTRKETQYF. CDR3 coding DNA: TGTGCCAGCAGCCCCCAGGCTGGGACTAGAAAAGAGACCCAGTACTTC.

The sample holds a few counts of this clonotype. CDR3 nucleotides: TGCAGTGCTAGTGGGCTATTTTTCGAGCAGTACTTC. It specifies CSASGLFFEQYF. This chain joins TRBV20-1 and TRBJ2-7; D uncertain. Germline V CDR1 and CDR2: DFQATT, SNEGSKA (reference sequence). The V end was cut by 3 bases, the J end by 6 bases, with 12 bases between. The CDR3 contains 12 residues.

The rearrangement links TRBV7-9 to TRBJ2-1; D is ambiguous. CDR1 is SEHNR, CDR2 FQNEAQ, per germline (reference sequence). V lost 4 bases, J lost 8 bases, and 15 bases lay in between. The CDR3 totals 14 residues. The DNA for the CDR3 is TGTGCCAGCAGCTCCGTTAGCTCTGCCGATGAGCAGTTCTTC. Translation: CASSSVSSADEQFF.

In the case of this clonotype: Compared with germline, one end of the junction differs, possibly owing to a read error. The rearrangement uses TRBV11-2 and TRBJ2-5, with TRBD2 matching 7 bases. From germline, CDR1 is SGHAT and CDR2 FQNNGV. This CDR3 is 15 amino acids long. The CDR3 DNA sequence: TGCGCCAGCAGCTTGGACGGCGGGGGAGGAGAGACCCAGTACTTC. Encoded protein: CASSLDGGGGETQYF. The full variable domain, in which reference TRBV11-2 and TRBJ2-5 provide the parts outside the CDR3, is EAGVAQSPRYKIIEKRQSVAFWCNPISGHATLYWYQQILGQGPKLLIQFQNNGVVDDSQLPKDRFSAERLKGVDSTLKIQPAKLEDSAVYLCASSLDGGGGETQYFGPGTRLLVL.

V gene TRBV6-2 or TRBV6-3 combines with J gene TRBJ2-6, with D perhaps TRBD1 (6 bases). Per germline, CDR1 MNHEY and CDR2 SVGEGT. Trimming took off 10 bases at V and 0 bases at J, with 13 bases between the two ends. The CDR3 length is 15 residues. The DNA of the CDR3 is TGTGCCACCATGACAGGACCCTCTGGGGCCAACGTCCTGACTTTC. Translated, it gives CATMTGPSGANVLTF.

The CDR3 DNA reads as TGTGCCAGCATGCTCCCGCGGCCGGAAGAAGATACGCAGTATTTT. Translating it yields CASMLPRPEEDTQYF. The chain joins TRBV5-6 to TRBJ2-3; D is ambiguous. This CDR3 has 15 amino acids. Germline loops: CDR1 SGHDT, CDR2 YYEEEE. Trimming pared 6 bases from V and 5 bases from J, leaving 19 bases between. Variable domain in full (rest from reference TRBV5-6 and TRBJ2-3): DAGVTQSPTHLIKTRGQQVTLRCSPKSGHDTVSWYQQALGQGPQFIFQYYEEEERQRGNFPDRFSGHQFPNYSSELNVNALLLGDSALYLCASMLPRPEEDTQYFGPGTRLTVL.